This TCR beta chain appears in the sequencing data of a study of blood T cell repertoires in COVID-19. The germline CDR1 and CDR2 sequences are LGHDT and YNNKEL (reference sequence). CDR3 length: 13 amino acids. Trimming pared 1 base from V and 3 bases from J, leaving 6 bases between. Profiled with immunoSEQ multiplex PCR; TCRdb holds only in-frame clones, not every one. The sample lists some 290,000 clones, just under 90% occurring once. What the recovered Cohort 3 donors had was two negative PCRs, clearance, or symptom resolution. Input material: PBMCs or T cells enriched from blood (not recorded which). This sequence joins TRBV3-1 (or the pseudogene TRBV3-2) and TRBJ1-1; D remains ambiguous. The clonotype was recovered from a woman aged 25 to 39 who had recovered from COVID-19. The CDR3 region has the DNA TGTGCCAGCAGCCAAGCTTTATACACTGAAGCTTTCTTT. Translating it yields CASSQALYTEAFF.